This TCR beta chain was identified in a study of blood T cell repertoires in COVID-19. Study background: PBMCs, B-cell-depleted T cells, or T cells were the source of the cDNA or gDNA that made up the material.

Clones were sequenced by immunoSEQ multiplex PCR, and TCRdb holds only the in-frame ones, with some missing. The sample gives roughly 100,000 clones, around 74% of which show up once; just under 20% is in the top ten. Germline values: CDR1 MDHEN, CDR2 SYDVKM. Trimming took 3 bases from V and 2 from J; bases not matched to a gene: 0. CDR3 size: 13 residues. Sequencing was carried out using peripheral blood. The J gene is TRBJ2-5, the V gene TRBV28; 7 positions match TRBD2. This TCR came from a woman in her seventies with acute or convalescent COVID-19. The CDR3 DNA reads as TGTGCCAGCAGTTTGGGGGGGCAAGAGACCCAGTACTTC. This encodes CASSLGGQETQYF. Using reference TRBV28 and TRBJ2-5 for the parts outside the CDR3, the full variable domain is DVKVTQSSRYLVKRTGEKVFLECVQDMDHENMFWYRQDPGLGLRLIYFSYDVKMKEKGDIPEGYSVSREKKERFSLILESASTNQTSMYLCASSLGGQETQYFGPGTRLLVL.